The text below deals with one T cell receptor beta chain. TCRdb re-called the RT-PCR reads through MiXCR, storing one row per CDR3 protein. This table has around 700,000 distinct CDR3 sequences, 14% appearing once. The CDR3 sequence is 12 residues long. CDR1 SGHDT and CDR2 YYEEEE come from the germline V gene. The V and J ends lost 3 bases and 10 bases respectively, with 11 bases between them. The genes are TRBV5-6 and TRBJ2-1; D not certain. Source material: memory CD4+ T cells from blood. This TCR was recovered from a female donor in good health, serving as a healthy control. In nucleotides, the CDR3 is TGTGCCAGCAGCTGGCAGGCCCACGAGCAGTTCTTC. This codes for CASSWQAHEQFF. Full variable domain (rest looked up from reference TRBV5-6 and TRBJ2-1): DAGVTQSPTHLIKTRGQQVTLRCSPKSGHDTVSWYQQALGQGPQFIFQYYEEEERQRGNFPDRFSGHQFPNYSSELNVNALLLGDSALYLCASSWQAHEQFFGPGTRLTVL.